This T cell receptor beta chain was profiled in a study of T cell responses to AZD1222 COVID-19 vaccine. Sequencing used immunoSEQ multiplex PCR; TCRdb keeps in-frame clones, though not all of them. The table records more than 95,000 clones, about nine tenths of them present only once. This CDR3 is 14 amino acids long. Germline CDR1 is SGHRS and CDR2 is YFSETQ. Between the trimmed V and J ends, which lost 3 bases and 2 bases, there was a span of 11 bases. The source was peripheral blood, collected on day 0 of AZD1222 vaccination. The chain uses TRBV5-1 and TRBJ2-5; maybe TRBD1 (6 bases). This clonotype was obtained from an adult in good health. The CDR3 spells CASSSGQQQETQYF. CDR3 DNA: TGCGCCAGCAGCTCGGGACAACAGCAAGAGACCCAGTACTTC.